Listed below are T cell receptor beta chains from one sample, sequenced in a study of OX40 agonist ivuxolimab in advanced cancers. Repertoires were generated with immunoSEQ multiplex PCR, while TCRdb's copy carries only in-frame clones and drops some. In the table there are around 91,000 clones, roughly nine tenths of which are singletons. The sequencing here drew on CD4+ or CD8+ T cells sorted from blood, taken in a trial of the OX40 agonist ivuxolimab. These receptors came from an adult with an advanced solid tumor such as melanoma, head and neck, liver or kidney cancer. CDR3s include the opening cysteine and the closing phenylalanine or tryptophan. Fields, in order: D gene, J gene, V gene, clone size, CDR3 DNA, CDR3 protein. The D gene is left open where the match is weak. Not every row has a clone size; where given, it reads once, few, many or a size class.

d_gene: -
j_gene: TRBJ2-2
v_gene: TRBV14
abundance: -
CDR3nt: TGTGCCAGCAGCCAAGATAGTGATTACACCGGGGAGCTGTTTTTT
CDR3aa: CASSQDSDYTGELFF

d_gene: TRBD2
j_gene: TRBJ2-2
v_gene: TRBV4-1
abundance: -
CDR3nt: TGCGCCAGCAGCTGGACCGGGACTAGCGGGGGGGCCACCGGGGAGCTGTTTTTT
CDR3aa: CASSWTGTSGGATGELFF

d_gene: TRBD2
j_gene: TRBJ2-3
v_gene: TRBV30
abundance: -
CDR3nt: TGTGCCTGGAGTATTGAGGGACTAGCAGGACAGGATACGCAGTATTTT
CDR3aa: CAWSIEGLAGQDTQYF

d_gene: -
j_gene: TRBJ1-1
v_gene: TRBV7-9
abundance: -
CDR3nt: TGTGCCACCTCCGGTCGAGGGGACACTGAAGCTTTCTTT
CDR3aa: CATSGRGDTEAFF

d_gene: TRBD1
j_gene: TRBJ2-3
v_gene: TRBV7-3
abundance: -
CDR3nt: TGTGCCAGCAGCCCGGGACAGAGCACAGATACGCAGTATTTT
CDR3aa: CASSPGQSTDTQYF

d_gene: -
j_gene: TRBJ2-3
v_gene: TRBV20-1
abundance: -
CDR3nt: TGCAGTGCTAGACTCTCAGATACGCAGTATTTT
CDR3aa: CSARLSDTQYF

d_gene: TRBD1
j_gene: TRBJ2-2
v_gene: TRBV4-3
abundance: -
CDR3nt: TGCGCCAGCAGCCGGGACAGGGCGAACACCGGGGAGCTGTTTTTT
CDR3aa: CASSRDRANTGELFF

d_gene: TRBD1
j_gene: TRBJ1-2
v_gene: TRBV25-1
abundance: -
CDR3nt: TGTGCCAGCAGTAACCGGGACAGGGGGGAAAAAGGGCCTGGCTACACCTTC
CDR3aa: CASSNRDRGEKGPGYTF

d_gene: TRBD1
j_gene: TRBJ1-4
v_gene: TRBV2
abundance: -
CDR3nt: TGTGCCAGCAGTGTCGGGGCAGGGGGCGCGGAAAAACTGTTTTTT
CDR3aa: CASSVGAGGAEKLFF

d_gene: -
j_gene: TRBJ2-2
v_gene: TRBV4-3
abundance: -
CDR3nt: TGCGCCAGCAGCCTAAACCTACCTGCCACCGGGGAGCTGTTTTTT
CDR3aa: CASSLNLPATGELFF

d_gene: TRBD1
j_gene: TRBJ1-2
v_gene: TRBV5-6
abundance: -
CDR3nt: TGTGCCAGCAGCTTATCAGGGGGCGAAGGCTACACCTTC
CDR3aa: CASSLSGGEGYTF

d_gene: TRBD1
j_gene: TRBJ1-2
v_gene: TRBV7-9
abundance: few
CDR3nt: TGTGCCAGCAGTATCGGACAGGGGGACTATGGCTACACCTTC
CDR3aa: CASSIGQGDYGYTF

d_gene: -
j_gene: TRBJ1-1
v_gene: TRBV5-1
abundance: -
CDR3nt: TGCGCCAGCAGCATTAACGGTCAACAGGGACCTGAAGCTTTCTTT
CDR3aa: CASSINGQQGPEAFF

d_gene: -
j_gene: TRBJ1-3
v_gene: TRBV19
abundance: -
CDR3nt: TGTGCCAGTATGTTCGGCGGGAACTCTGGAAACACCATATATTTT
CDR3aa: CASMFGGNSGNTIYF

d_gene: -
j_gene: TRBJ1-2
v_gene: TRBV4-1
abundance: -
CDR3nt: TGCGCCAGCAGCCAAGAATTTTCGGGGATGCGTCAGGGCTACACCTTC
CDR3aa: CASSQEFSGMRQGYTF